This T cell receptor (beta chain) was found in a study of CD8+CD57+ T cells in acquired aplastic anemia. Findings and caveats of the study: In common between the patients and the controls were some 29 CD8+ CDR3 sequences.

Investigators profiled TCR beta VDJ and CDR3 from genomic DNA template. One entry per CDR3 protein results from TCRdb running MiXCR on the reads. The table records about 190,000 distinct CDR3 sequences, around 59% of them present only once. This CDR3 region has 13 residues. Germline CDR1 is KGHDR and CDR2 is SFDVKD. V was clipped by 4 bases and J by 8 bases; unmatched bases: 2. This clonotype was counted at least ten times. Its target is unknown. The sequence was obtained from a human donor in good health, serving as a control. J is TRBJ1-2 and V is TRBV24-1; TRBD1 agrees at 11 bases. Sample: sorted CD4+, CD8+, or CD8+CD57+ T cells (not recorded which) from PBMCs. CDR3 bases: TGTGCCACCAGTGAGGGGACAGGGGGAGGCTACACCTTC. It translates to CATSEGTGGGYTF.